The 22 T cell receptor beta chains presented below share a single source sample, sequenced in a study of blood T cell repertoires in COVID-19. Libraries were prepared by immunoSEQ multiplex PCR; TCRdb keeps only in-frame clonotypes and omits some of them. The table lists 150,000 to 200,000 clones, 85% of them singletons. The source material was PBMCs or T cells enriched from blood (not recorded which). The receptor source for this set is a man between 40 and 49 years old who had recovered from COVID-19.

CDR3 DNA sequence: TGTGCCAGCAGGGCGACAGGGAGTAACGGGGAGCTGTTTTTT. As protein: CASRATGSNGELFF. The genes are TRBV2 and TRBJ2-2, with 7 bases matching TRBD1. The V segment lost 6 bases and the J segment 7 bases; nucleotides outside the gene matches: 8. CDR1 and CDR2 (germline): SNHLY, FYNNEI. The CDR3 length is 14 residues.

This clone was picked up a small number of times. The J gene is TRBJ1-2, the V gene TRBV6-5; D not resolved. The germline V gene has CDR1 MNHEY and CDR2 SVGAGI. The CDR3 runs 15 residues. Trimming removed 0 bases from V and 6 bases from J, with 14 bases in between. CDR3 sequence: CASSYSNVGRNGYTF. The CDR3 DNA sequence: TGTGCCAGCAGTTACTCGAACGTGGGCCGGAATGGCTACACCTTC.

CDR3 amino acids: CASSRLRTEAFF. The CDR3 DNA follows: TGTGCCAGCAGTCGTCTTCGGACTGAAGCTTTCTTT. The chain recombines TRBV2 with TRBJ1-1; no firm D call. Looked up from germline, CDR1 is SNHLY and CDR2 is FYNNEI. V lost 5 bases and J 5 bases, leaving 9 bases between the germline ends. This CDR3 has 12 residues.

V and J are TRBV30 and TRBJ2-3; TRBD1 aligns across 7 bases. V lost 1 base and J lost 0; bases outside the gene matches: 7. Germline V gives CDR1 GTSNPN, CDR2 SVGIG (reference sequence). This CDR3 is 16 amino acids long. The CDR3 loop is CAWSADRIASTDTQYF. CDR3 nucleotides: TGTGCCTGGAGTGCGGACAGGATTGCTAGCACAGATACGCAGTATTTT. The full variable domain, in which reference TRBV30 and TRBJ2-3 provide the parts outside the CDR3, is SQTIHQWPATLVQPVGSPLSLECTVEGTSNPNLYWYRQAAGRGLQLLFYSVGIGQISSEVPQNLSASRPQDRQFILSSKKLLLSDSGFYLCAWSADRIASTDTQYFGPGTRLTVL.

This clone was seen a handful of times. CDR3 coding DNA: TGTGCCTGGACGAACGGTTTCAATCAGCCCCAGCATTTT. Translation: CAWTNGFNQPQHF. The gene calls are TRBV30 and TRBJ1-5; no clear D. The CDR3 is 13 amino acids. Germline assignment: CDR1 GTSNPN and CDR2 SVGIG (reference sequence). Trimming pared 4 bases from V and 3 bases from J, leaving 10 bases between.

The chain couples TRBV24-1 to TRBJ2-3; D is unresolved. Trimming shortened V by 9 bases and J by 1 base, and 13 bases separated the two germline ends. The germline V gene has CDR1 KGHDR and CDR2 SFDVKD. The CDR3 sequence is 14 residues long. CDR3: CATPDQVGTDTQYF. CDR3 nucleotides: TGTGCCACCCCTGACCAGGTGGGCACAGATACGCAGTATTTT.

With regard to this clone: Other DNA sequences in this specimen translate into the identical CDR3. The rearrangement joins TRBV11-2 to TRBJ1-1; D is perhaps TRBD1 (5 bases). The germline V gene encodes CDR1 SGHAT and CDR2 FQNNGV. The CDR3 length is 14 residues. V lost 4 bases, J lost 4 bases, and 13 bases lay in between. CDR3 sequence (DNA): TGTGCCAGCAGCTCTCCGAGGGGAGGCACTGAAGCTTTCTTT. Translation: CASSSPRGGTEAFF. Full variable domain (remainder filled in from reference TRBV11-2 and TRBJ1-1): EAGVAQSPRYKIIEKRQSVAFWCNPISGHATLYWYQQILGQGPKLLIQFQNNGVVDDSQLPKDRFSAERLKGVDSTLKIQPAKLEDSAVYLCASSSPRGGTEAFFGQGTRLTVV.

The chain is built from TRBV7-9 and TRBJ2-7, with TRBD2 identical over 14 bases. The V and J ends lost 4 bases and 6 bases, in that order; junction bases with no gene match: 5. The germline gives CDR1 SEHNR, CDR2 FQNEAQ (reference sequence). The CDR3 extends over 15 amino acids. The CDR3 DNA reads as TGTGCCAGCAGCTGGGGACTAGCGGGAGTGCCCGAGCAGTACTTC. It encodes CASSWGLAGVPEQYF.

The genes are TRBV12-3 or TRBV12-4 and TRBJ2-3; D is unclear. This CDR3 spans 13 amino acids. The V end was cut by 8 bases, the J end by 2 bases, with 11 bases between. CDR3: CASLAFITDTQYF. DNA for the CDR3: TGTGCCAGCTTGGCTTTTATCACAGATACGCAGTATTTT.

The chain carries TRBV10-1 and TRBJ1-1, with 9 bases aligning to TRBD1. Germline assignment: CDR1 WNHNN and CDR2 SYGVQD (reference sequence). The CDR3 consists of 12 residues. V shed 6 bases and J 8 bases; nucleotides not matched to a gene: 4. CDR3 amino acids: CASSQGTGEAFF. The DNA of the CDR3 is TGCGCCAGCAGCCAAGGGACAGGGGAAGCTTTCTTT.

Turning to this clone: Other DNA sequences in the sample encode the same CDR3. The V and J genes are TRBV28 and TRBJ2-2; D is unclear. Germline V CDR1 and CDR2: MDHEN, SYDVKM. This CDR3 spans 13 amino acids. Trimming shortened V by 6 bases and J by 4 bases, and 9 bases separated the two germline ends. The CDR3 sequence is CASRPFSTGELFF. Here the CDR3 DNA reads TGTGCCAGCAGACCCTTTAGCACCGGGGAGCTGTTTTTT.

The V call is TRBV2, the J call TRBJ1-5, with D tentatively TRBD1 (6 bases). CDR3 length: 14 residues. Trimming stripped 3 bases from V and 3 bases from J, with 9 bases between. The germline gives CDR1 SNHLY, CDR2 FYNNEI. The CDR3 DNA is TGTGCCAGCAGTGACAGGGGTACCAATCAGCCCCAGCATTTT. Residues: CASSDRGTNQPQHF.

The V call is TRBV5-4, the J call TRBJ1-2, with 10 bases identical to TRBD1. The CDR3 has 15 residues. The ends lost 2 bases at V and 0 bases at J; junction bases unmatched: 1. CDR1 is SGHNT and CDR2 is YYREEE in the germline V gene (reference sequence). CDR3 in DNA: TGTGCCAGCAGCTTTGGACAGGGGGCTAACTATGGCTACACCTTC. Translating it yields CASSFGQGANYGYTF.

This chain uses TRBV28 with TRBJ1-6; tentatively, D is TRBD1 (5 bases). V was shortened by 7 bases and J by 9 bases, with 16 bases between the two germline ends. Germline loops: CDR1 MDHEN, CDR2 SYDVKM. This CDR3 has 14 residues. CDR3 amino acids: CASNNLGGGSPLHF. DNA of the CDR3: TGTGCCAGCAATAACCTTGGGGGGGGTTCACCCCTCCACTTT. Supplemented by reference TRBV28 and TRBJ1-6, the full variable domain reads DVKVTQSSRYLVKRTGEKVFLECVQDMDHENMFWYRQDPGLGLRLIYFSYDVKMKEKGDIPEGYSVSREKKERFSLILESASTNQTSMYLCASNNLGGGSPLHFGNGTRLTVT.

The rearrangement joins TRBV6-5 to TRBJ2-3, with no clear D. CDR3 length: 14 residues. V lost 0 bases, J lost 3 bases, and 7 bases lay in between. The germline CDR1 and CDR2 sequences are MNHEY and SVGAGI. The CDR3 spells CASSYSYSTDTQYF. In nucleotides, the CDR3 is TGTGCCAGCAGTTACTCATATAGTACAGATACGCAGTATTTT.

This chain uses TRBV2 with TRBJ2-5, with 8 bases that match TRBD2. The CDR3 is made up of 15 amino acids. J lost 1 base, V lost 3 bases, and 4 bases had no gene match. Germline values: CDR1 SNHLY, CDR2 FYNNEI. In nucleotides, the CDR3 is TGTGCCAGCAGTGATCTGAGCGGGGGCCAAGAGACCCAGTACTTC. It yields the protein CASSDLSGGQETQYF.

The chain is built from TRBV4-1 and TRBJ1-4; D is ambiguous. V lost 4 bases and J lost 7, with 13 bases in between. Germline V gene lookup returns CDR1 MGHRA and CDR2 YSYEKL. CDR3 size: 14 residues. CDR3 coding DNA: TGCGCCAGCAGCCTCCTCCGGGATGGTGAAAAACTGTTTTTT. Translating it yields CASSLLRDGEKLFF.

Concerning this clone: An end of the junction differs from the germline gene, which may be a read error. The chain links TRBV7-7 to TRBJ2-1; TRBD1 aligns across 10 bases. The CDR3 loop spans 15 amino acids. CDR1 SSHAT and CDR2 FNYEAQ come from the germline V gene (reference sequence). The CDR3 protein is CASSLSWTGGNEQFF. CDR3 coding DNA: TGTGCTAGCAGCTTAAGTTGGACAGGGGGGAATGAGCAGTTCTTC.

In regard to this clone: At one of its ends the junction is not consistent with the germline gene, which may arise from a read error. The chain recombines TRBV19 with TRBJ1-5; possibly TRBD1 for D (6 bases). The germline V gene encodes CDR1 LNHDA and CDR2 SQIVND (reference sequence). The CDR3 is made up of 16 amino acids. The CDR3: CASSFFYPTGKQPQHF. The CDR3 DNA sequence: TGTGCCAGTAGTTTTTTTTATCCGACAGGCAAGCAGCCCCAGCATTTT.

The table lists this clone with a few counts. The chain combines TRBV4-1 with TRBJ2-3, with 7 bases identical to TRBD2. CDR3 size: 14 residues. Germline V lookup: CDR1 MGHRA, CDR2 YSYEKL. J lost 0 bases, V lost 5 bases, and 2 bases had no gene match. Written as DNA, the CDR3 is TGCGCCAGCAGCAGCGGGGATAGCACAGATACGCAGTATTTT. Protein: CASSSGDSTDTQYF.

The chain employs TRBV9 and TRBJ2-7, with 7 bases fitting TRBD2. The germline CDR1 and CDR2 sequences are SGDLS and YYNGEE. This CDR3 has 14 amino acids. With V trimmed by 3 bases and J by 4 bases, 7 bases remained unmatched. The CDR3 is CASSAREIGYEQYF. The CDR3 DNA is TGTGCCAGCAGCGCGCGGGAGATTGGGTACGAGCAGTACTTC.

This clone was recorded many times. V and J are TRBV3-1 (or the pseudogene TRBV3-2) and TRBJ1-1; D might be TRBD1 (5 bases). Germline V CDR1 and CDR2: LGHDT, YNNKEL (reference sequence). The CDR3 is 15 residues long. Trimming shortened V by 1 base and J by 4 bases, and 13 bases separated the two germline ends. The DNA of the CDR3 is TGTGCCAGCAGCCAAGGAGGGACTTTTGGCACTGAAGCTTTCTTT. Protein sequence: CASSQGGTFGTEAFF.